The 9 T cell receptor beta chains listed next were all sequenced from one sample in a study of T-cell memory formation after mild COVID-19. TCRdb independently ran MiXCR on the 5' RACE reads; one entry per CDR3 protein. Seen here are hundreds of thousands of distinct CDR3 sequences, roughly 22% observed once, and the top ten hold around 13%. Sequenced material: PBMCs or a T cell subset sorted from them (not recorded which). All receptors come from an adult woman who had mild COVID-19 (a few samples of this study predate the infection). Cell type and time point are not known.

The chain has TRBV10-3 and TRBJ2-7; D might be TRBD2 (5 bases). The CDR3 runs 12 residues. Looked up from germline, CDR1 is ENHRY and CDR2 is SYGVKD. The germline V and J ends were trimmed by 4 bases and 4 bases, with 8 bases remaining between them. As DNA, the CDR3 is TGTGCCATCAGTGCGGACTTATACGAGCAGTACTTC. Encoded protein: CAISADLYEQYF.

The table lists this clonotype with many counts. J is TRBJ2-5 and V is TRBV7-6; D remains ambiguous. V was trimmed by 5 bases and J by 4 bases, leaving 5 bases between them. CDR1 is SGHVS, CDR2 FNYEAQ, per germline. The CDR3 contains 11 residues. Written as DNA, the CDR3 is TGTGCCAGCAGCATACTAGAGACCCAGTACTTC. Translation gives CASSILETQYF.

This clonotype was found a few times. The chain employs TRBV7-9 and TRBJ2-5, with a possible D match to TRBD1 (6 bases). V was shortened by 3 bases and J by 5 bases, with 22 bases between the two germline ends. The CDR3 loop spans 17 amino acids. CDR1 SEHNR and CDR2 FQNEAQ come from the germline V gene (reference sequence). CDR3: CASSFGEGGGPWETQYF. The DNA of the CDR3 is TGTGCCAGCAGCTTCGGAGAAGGGGGTGGTCCCTGGGAGACCCAGTACTTC.

This clonotype was detected a few times. The rearrangement links TRBV12-3 or TRBV12-4 to TRBJ1-6, with no clear D. The V end was cut by 6 bases, the J end by 8 bases, with 20 bases between. The CDR3 runs to 16 residues. The CDR3 DNA reads TGTGCCAGCAGGACTCGAACGGACGGGATAGATTCACCCCTCCACTTT. It translates to CASRTRTDGIDSPLHF.

This chain links TRBV15 with TRBJ2-1; 7 nucleotides line up with TRBD2. Germline values: CDR1 LNHNV, CDR2 YYDKDF (reference sequence). Trimming took 10 bases from V and 3 from J; bases not matched to a gene: 9. This CDR3 has 14 residues. The CDR3 DNA sequence: TGTGCCATTGGCCTGGGGGGGGACTACAATGAGCAGTTCTTC. Its protein product is CAIGLGGDYNEQFF.

This chain connects TRBV5-4 to TRBJ2-7, with D hard to call. V gave up 3 bases and J gave up 2 bases, with 6 bases separating them. Germline CDR1 and CDR2: SGHNT and YYREEE (reference sequence). This CDR3 has 12 residues. The CDR3 spells CASSSRAYEQYF. In DNA form, the CDR3 reads TGTGCCAGCAGCTCCCGCGCCTACGAGCAGTACTTC.

The chain joins TRBV30 to TRBJ2-5; TRBD1 matches at 10 bases. Looked up from germline, CDR1 is GTSNPN and CDR2 is SVGIG (reference sequence). V lost 8 bases to trimming and J lost 2 bases; unmatched junction nucleotides: 5. The length of the CDR3 is 13 residues. The CDR3 DNA reads TGTGCCCGGACAGGGGGGGCACAAGAGACCCAGTACTTC. Translation gives CARTGGAQETQYF.

This clonotype has just a few counts. This chain joins TRBV5-6 and TRBJ2-5; unclear D gene. This CDR3 contains 16 residues. Trimming left V 2 bases short and J 5 bases short, with 19 bases between. Germline values: CDR1 SGHDT, CDR2 YYEEEE. CDR3: CASSLSASWGYETQYF. CDR3 DNA: TGTGCCAGCAGCTTATCTGCGAGTTGGGGATATGAGACCCAGTACTTC.

The rearrangement joins TRBV7-6 to TRBJ2-7; 7 bases are a match to TRBD1. This CDR3 is 16 amino acids long. V dropped 2 bases and J dropped 2; count of bases not matched to a gene: 9. Germline assignment: CDR1 SGHVS and CDR2 FNYEAQ. CDR3 loop: CASSLSLGTVTYEQYF. CDR3 nucleotide sequence: TGTGCCAGCAGCTTATCCCTCGGGACAGTGACCTACGAGCAGTACTTC.